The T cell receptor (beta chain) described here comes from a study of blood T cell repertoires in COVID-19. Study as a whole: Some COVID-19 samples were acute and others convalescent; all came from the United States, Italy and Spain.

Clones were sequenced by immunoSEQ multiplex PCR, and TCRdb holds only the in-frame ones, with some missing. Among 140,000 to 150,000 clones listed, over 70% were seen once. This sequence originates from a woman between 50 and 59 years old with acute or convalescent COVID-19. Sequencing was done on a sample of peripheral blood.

In DNA form, the CDR3 reads TGTGCCAGCAGCCAAGAAGACAGGGTGGGGGGCTACACCTTC. It is translated as CASSQEDRVGGYTF. V and J are TRBV3-1 (or the pseudogene TRBV3-2) and TRBJ1-2; TRBD1 agrees at 7 bases. V shed 0 bases and J 8 bases; nucleotides not matched to a gene: 6. Germline V CDR1 and CDR2: LGHDT, YNNKEL (reference sequence). This CDR3 has 14 amino acids.